A selection of T cell receptor beta chains follows, all from one sample in a study of cytomegalovirus exposure and HLA in healthy donors. Assay: immunoSEQ multiplex PCR; the TCRdb copy retains only in-frame clones and omits some. The sample has 100,000 to 130,000 clones, around three quarters seen once. The sample comprised PBMCs. The receptors stem from a man aged 25-45 years in good health and CMV-seronegative. Both conserved end residues are part of each CDR3.

J	V	CDR3
TRBJ1-1	TRBV10-2	CATRDRVTEAFF
TRBJ2-5	TRBV5-1	CASSSGQGLGETQYF
TRBJ2-7	TRBV30	CAWSLGHNEQYF
TRBJ1-1	TRBV6-5	CASRLQGSNTEAFF
TRBJ2-5	TRBV30	CAWSKGGAGTQYF
TRBJ2-1	TRBV7-2	CASSHSGVPYNEQFF
TRBJ1-6	TRBV7-2	CASSPGHSVIPLHF
TRBJ1-3	TRBV4-1	CASSQAPTGAGNTIYF
TRBJ2-7	TRBV18	CASSPLGQGSYEQYF
TRBJ2-1	TRBV5-1	CASSLGPGEENEQFF
TRBJ1-5	TRBV15	CATSRDAGFQPQHF
TRBJ2-3	TRBV5-8	CASSTGLLSSTDTQYF
TRBJ2-5	TRBV5-1	CASNGGVGETQYF
TRBJ2-1	TRBV7-9	CASSPFGTLVGNEQFF
TRBJ1-3	TRBV11-3	CASSLRAGQSSGNTIYF
TRBJ2-7	TRBV28	CASSSGQVGSYEQYF
TRBJ2-2	TRBV5-1	CASSSGGPNTGELFF
TRBJ1-5	TRBV7-2	CASSLAGTGVQPQHF
TRBJ2-1	TRBV6-1	CASSPPVGGNEQFF
TRBJ2-7	TRBV7-6	CASSLVLAGANEQYF
TRBJ2-5	TRBV9	CASSERQGGYQETQYF
TRBJ2-5	TRBV6-1	CASRLAGGVETQYF
TRBJ2-5	TRBV5-6	CASSLSGGAQETQYF
TRBJ2-7	TRBV10-3	CAISVGVNGEQYF
TRBJ2-2	TRBV4-1	CASSQVGRGNTGELFF
TRBJ2-5	TRBV5-1	CASSLSGSKETQYF
TRBJ2-7	TRBV9	CASSVASGSHEQYF
TRBJ1-5	TRBV7-9	CASSTGLLGGNQPQHF
TRBJ2-2	TRBV14	CASSRRLAVNTGELFF
TRBJ2-3	TRBV5-1	CASSRALAGTTDTQYF
TRBJ1-4	TRBV6-6	CASSYRTGREYKLFF
TRBJ2-7	TRBV28	CASSLPDGGLDYEQYF
TRBJ2-1	TRBV28	CASSPTIGTPYNEQFF
TRBJ2-1	TRBV5-4	CASSGGLAGGPLEQFF
TRBJ2-5	TRBV10-2	CATRIGTSGQETQYF
TRBJ1-3	TRBV28	CASSLPGQGLSSGNTIYF
TRBJ1-1	TRBV7-2	CASSLDRVTEAFF
TRBJ2-1	TRBV25-1	CASRTQGRNNEQFF
TRBJ1-2	TRBV28	CASSQPKDRETF
TRBJ1-1	TRBV7-2	CASSADRNTEAFF
TRBJ2-5	TRBV19	CASSRDRAHETQYF
TRBJ2-7	TRBV11-2	CASSSPGTYLREQYF
TRBJ1-4	TRBV5-1	CASSLVTGVEKLFF
TRBJ1-5	TRBV7-2	CASSFDRGGNQPQHF
TRBJ1-2	TRBV5-1	CASSTPDSSPLYGYTF
TRBJ2-3	TRBV7-8	CASSLVRVPLAGDTQYF
TRBJ2-3	TRBV4-1	CASSQTRLRDTQYF
TRBJ2-1	TRBV11-2	CASSSTPGSYNEQFF
TRBJ2-1	TRBV27	CASSLSLSTSSDSEQFF